The 24 T cell receptor beta chains listed next were all sequenced from one sample in a study of blood T cell repertoires in COVID-19. Sequenced by immunoSEQ multiplex PCR; TCRdb stores in-frame clones only, minus some. The sample contains roughly 200,000 clones, almost 90% of which appear only once. Sequencing was carried out using peripheral blood. These receptors were taken from a man aged 45-65 years with acute or convalescent COVID-19.

This sequence joins TRBV19 and TRBJ1-5; D gene ambiguous. This CDR3 has 19 amino acids. V was trimmed by 0 bases and J by 1 base, leaving 19 bases between them. Looked up from germline, CDR1 is LNHDA and CDR2 is SQIVND (reference sequence). This CDR3 reads CASSIDPRTVPGSNQPQHF. CDR3 DNA: TGTGCCAGTAGTATAGACCCCCGCACAGTTCCTGGCAGCAATCAGCCCCAGCATTTT.

The chain employs TRBV11-2 and TRBJ2-2; 7 bases map to TRBD2. The CDR3 has 14 residues. The germline V gene has CDR1 SGHAT and CDR2 FQNNGV. J gave up 4 bases and V 5 bases, and 4 bases lay outside the gene matches. CDR3: CASSPWGGTGELFF. CDR3 bases: TGTGCCAGCAGCCCCTGGGGGGGCACCGGGGAGCTGTTTTTT.

This clone is a singleton in its sample. The V gene is TRBV9, the J gene TRBJ2-4; TRBD2 aligns across 10 bases. The CDR3 runs 15 residues. With 4 bases clipped from V and 5 bases from J, the junction kept 6 bases outside the gene matches. Germline V gene lookup returns CDR1 SGDLS and CDR2 YYNGEE. CDR3 coding DNA: TGTGCCAGCAGCCAGAGCGGGGGGGGCCAAAACATTCAGTACTTC. Translated: CASSQSGGGQNIQYF.

The chain's CDR3 is CASSLALSNSPLHF. In DNA, the CDR3 is TGTGCCAGCAGCCTCGCCCTATCAAATTCACCCCTCCACTTT. The rearrangement uses TRBV9 and TRBJ1-6; no firm D call. The CDR3 contains 14 residues. V was clipped by 4 bases and J by 7 bases, with 12 bases between them. Looked up from germline, CDR1 is SGDLS and CDR2 is YYNGEE.

This clone was counted once. The chain carries TRBV6-6 and TRBJ2-1; the match to TRBD2 covers 7 bases. The germline V gene has CDR1 MNHNY and CDR2 SVGAGI (reference sequence). The CDR3 has 16 amino acids. V shed 0 bases and J 9 bases; nucleotides not matched to a gene: 11. Here the CDR3 reads CASSYSPGGGGSEQFF. DNA of the CDR3: TGTGCCAGCAGTTACTCACCGGGAGGCGGAGGATCTGAGCAGTTCTTC.

The V gene is TRBV2, the J gene TRBJ1-5; 12 nucleotides agree with TRBD1. J gave up 7 bases and V 7 bases, and 11 bases lay outside the gene matches. The CDR3 has 16 amino acids. The germline gives CDR1 SNHLY, CDR2 FYNNEI. The CDR3: CASKDPGQGARQPQHF. The CDR3 region has the DNA TGTGCCAGCAAAGACCCGGGACAGGGGGCTCGGCAGCCCCAGCATTTT.

This chain links TRBV6-2 or TRBV6-3 with TRBJ2-1, with D uncertain. Germline V gene lookup returns CDR1 MNHEY and CDR2 SVGEGT. This CDR3 has 12 amino acids. Trimming pared 4 bases from V and 6 bases from J, leaving 7 bases between. Here the CDR3 DNA reads TGTGCCAGCAGTTCCCGGGTCAATGAGCAGTTCTTC. As protein: CASSSRVNEQFF.

The chain links TRBV29-1 to TRBJ2-1; 7 nucleotides align to TRBD2. V shed 7 bases and J 3 bases; nucleotides not matched to a gene: 9. In germline, CDR1 is SQVTM, CDR2 ANQGSEA. The CDR3 totals 14 residues. The CDR3 DNA is TGCAGCGCCCAATGTCTAGCGGACTACAATGAGCAGTTCTTC. It codes for CSAQCLADYNEQFF.

Only one count was recorded for this clone. This chain uses TRBV7-9 with TRBJ1-1; 10 bases are a match to TRBD1. V lost 6 bases and J lost 0; bases outside the gene matches: 1. CDR1 and CDR2 from the germline V gene are SEHNR and FQNEAQ (reference sequence). The CDR3 contains 14 residues. Here the CDR3 reads CASRTGGLNTEAFF. The CDR3 DNA reads as TGTGCCAGCAGGACAGGGGGCTTGAACACTGAAGCTTTCTTT.

CDR3 sequence (DNA): TGTGCCAGCAGAGTGGGACAGGCGAACACCGGGGAGCTGTTTTTT. Encoded protein: CASRVGQANTGELFF. The V call is TRBV2, the J call TRBJ2-2; 8 nucleotides line up with TRBD1. Germline CDR1 is SNHLY and CDR2 is FYNNEI. This CDR3 has 15 residues. J was trimmed by 0 bases and V by 6 bases; bases with no gene match: 3.

The chain carries TRBV24-1 and TRBJ2-2; D perhaps matches TRBD1 (6 bases). Germline CDR1 KGHDR, CDR2 SFDVKD. This CDR3 has 13 amino acids. The germline V and J ends were trimmed by 6 bases and 5 bases, with 9 bases remaining between them. The CDR3 region is CATSTGSTGELFF. CDR3 nucleotides: TGTGCCACCAGTACAGGGAGTACCGGGGAGCTGTTTTTT.

The J gene is TRBJ2-1, the V gene TRBV5-4; D is possibly TRBD1 (6 bases). Germline V gene lookup returns CDR1 SGHNT and CDR2 YYREEE (reference sequence). The CDR3 consists of 14 residues. The V end was cut by 0 bases, the J end by 7 bases, with 11 bases between. The CDR3 region is CASSLVAGANEQFF. For the CDR3, the DNA is TGTGCCAGCAGCTTGGTGGCAGGGGCGAATGAGCAGTTCTTC.

The chain links TRBV6-6 to TRBJ1-2; 7 bases are a match to TRBD1. CDR3 length equals 16 residues. Per germline, CDR1 MNHNY and CDR2 SVGAGI (reference sequence). The trim removed 2 bases at V and 2 bases at J, leaving 8 bases unmatched. The DNA for the CDR3 is TGTGCCAGCAGTTACCGACAGGGTCGAGTAAACTATGGCTACACCTTC. Its translation: CASSYRQGRVNYGYTF.

With respect to this clone: Sequence at one end of the junction differs from germline and may be a read error. This chain uses TRBV11-2 with TRBJ2-5; D ambiguous. The CDR3 extends over 13 amino acids. Germline CDR1 reads SGHAT; CDR2 reads FQNNGV. CDR3 loop: CASTLSLHETQYF. CDR3 nucleotides: TGTGCCAGCACCTTATCACTCCACGAGACCCAGTACTTC.

CDR3 sequence: CASSSDGTDYNEQFF. The DNA of the CDR3 is TGCGCCAGCAGCTCCGACGGGACAGACTACAATGAGCAGTTCTTC. V gene TRBV5-1 combines with J gene TRBJ2-1, with TRBD1 identical over 7 bases. V lost 3 bases, J lost 3 bases, and 6 bases stayed unmatched. Germline V CDR1 and CDR2: SGHRS, YFSETQ. The CDR3 totals 15 residues.

This chain joins TRBV7-8 and TRBJ2-1, with TRBD2 identical over 9 bases. The CDR3 contains 16 residues. Germline V gene data show CDR1 as SGHVS and CDR2 as FQNEAQ. The J segment lost 3 bases and the V segment lost 6 bases, leaving 9 bases of the junction unmatched. CDR3 region: CASRDGAGGNYNEQFF. In DNA, the CDR3 is TGTGCCAGCAGGGATGGAGCGGGGGGTAACTACAATGAGCAGTTCTTC.

The chain combines TRBV18 with TRBJ2-7; weak D call: TRBD2 (6 bases). CDR1 and CDR2 (germline): KGHSH, LQKENI. The CDR3 is 14 amino acids. V lost 1 base and J lost 7, with 14 bases in between. CDR3 nucleotides: TGTGCCAGCTCACCACTCGGAGGGCCGGAGGAGCAGTACTTC. This encodes CASSPLGGPEEQYF.

This chain joins TRBV11-2 and TRBJ1-4; no firm D call. The CDR3 is 15 amino acids. Germline V gene data show CDR1 as SGHAT and CDR2 as FQNNGV. The V end was cut by 1 base, the J end by 4 bases, with 10 bases between. The CDR3 nucleotides read TGTGCCAGCAGCTTAGGGGTAGCCTTTAATGAAAAACTGTTTTTT. The encoded protein is CASSLGVAFNEKLFF.

The chain joins TRBV28 to TRBJ2-7, with 8 bases matching TRBD2. Germline values: CDR1 MDHEN, CDR2 SYDVKM. V lost 6 bases to trimming and J lost 4 bases; unmatched junction nucleotides: 14. The CDR3 spans 16 residues. CDR3 sequence reads: CASSPAGAGEGYEQYF. The CDR3 bases are TGTGCCAGCAGCCCCGCTGGAGCGGGAGAAGGTTACGAGCAGTACTTC.

CDR3 residues: CSARDSYNSPLHF. CDR3 sequence (DNA): TGCAGTGCGCGAGATTCCTATAATTCACCCCTCCACTTT. The genes are TRBV29-1 and TRBJ1-6; D is undetermined. Germline lookup yields CDR1 SQVTM and CDR2 ANQGSEA. This CDR3 has 13 residues.

This clone has only a few counts. The rearrangement joins TRBV2 to TRBJ1-2; D unresolved. CDR3 length: 13 residues. V was trimmed by 0 bases and J by 7 bases, leaving 9 bases between them. Germline-derived CDR1 and CDR2 are SNHLY and FYNNEI. The CDR3 loop is CASSEAQLGGYTF. DNA of the CDR3: TGTGCCAGCAGTGAAGCACAGTTGGGTGGCTACACCTTC.

This clone has only one observation. The chain has TRBV5-4 and TRBJ1-1; TRBD1 matches at 9 bases. The CDR3 is 15 residues long. Per germline, CDR1 SGHNT and CDR2 YYREEE (reference sequence). J gave up 1 base and V 5 bases, and 6 bases lay outside the gene matches. The DNA for the CDR3 is TGTGCCAGCAGTTCTCCGGGACAGGGGAACACTGAAGCTTTCTTT. Encoded protein: CASSSPGQGNTEAFF.

The chain uses TRBV28 and TRBJ1-2; D is undetermined. This CDR3 spans 13 amino acids. Germline values: CDR1 MDHEN, CDR2 SYDVKM. Trimming took off 7 bases at V and 6 bases at J, with 15 bases between the two ends. CDR3 in DNA: TGTGCCAGCACCTCGTTCGGGGATGATGGCTACACCTTC. This sequence encodes CASTSFGDDGYTF.

The chain couples TRBV10-3 to TRBJ2-6; 8 bases match TRBD1. CDR3 length equals 18 residues. J lost 0 bases, V lost 5 bases, and 9 bases had no gene match. Per the germline V gene, CDR1 is ENHRY and CDR2 is SYGVKD. CDR3 loop: CAISQDSGGSSGANVLTF. The CDR3 nucleotides are TGTGCCATCAGTCAGGATTCAGGGGGCAGCTCTGGGGCCAACGTCCTGACTTTC.